Below are 32 T cell receptor beta chains sequenced from a single sample in a study of vaccination and CD4 T cells after COVID-19. Treatment indicated: roughly 11-day PBMC culture with coronavirus spike peptide pools or control peptides (ViraFEST assay). Their antigens remain unidentified. Cultured CD4+ T-cell DNA underwent Oncomine TCR Beta short-read sequencing. TCRdb re-called the PCR reads with MiXCR, one entry per CDR3 protein. The repertoire holds over 15,000 distinct CDR3 sequences, approximately 73% seen once, with approximately 9.9% in the top ten. Sequenced sample: CD4+ T cells from blood, cultured in vitro. The receptors originated from a human donor who had recovered from COVID-19.

This chain links TRBV20-1 with TRBJ1-2, with 7 nucleotides matching TRBD1. The V gene's germline CDR1 is DFQATT and CDR2 SNEGSKA (reference sequence). This CDR3 contains 16 residues. J lost 2 bases, V lost 6 bases, and 15 bases had no gene match. In DNA form, the CDR3 reads TGCAGTGCCACTACCCGACAGGGTTATCAAAACTATGGCTACACCTTC. Its translation is CSATTRQGYQNYGYTF.

The chain carries TRBV27 and TRBJ1-3; D is ambiguous. The CDR3 extends over 14 amino acids. V was pared by 2 bases and J by 0 bases, with 5 bases between. Germline V gene sequence: CDR1 MNHEY, CDR2 SMNVEV (reference sequence). The CDR3 DNA is TGTGCCAGCAGTTTAGTATTCTCTGGAAACACCATATATTTT. This codes for CASSLVFSGNTIYF.

The J gene is TRBJ2-3, the V gene TRBV7-6, with a possible D match to TRBD2 (5 bases). This CDR3 is 16 amino acids long. Trimming took off 5 bases at V and 0 bases at J, with 15 bases between the two ends. CDR1 SGHVS and CDR2 FNYEAQ come from the germline V gene. The DNA of the CDR3 is TGTGCCAGCAGCCGGACTTCCGCGGTTAGCACAGATACGCAGTATTTT. It yields the protein CASSRTSAVSTDTQYF.

This clonotype came up once. The CDR3 DNA reads as TGTGCCAGCAGCTTGGGGGGCCAGGGGAACTATGGCTACACCTTC. As protein: CASSLGGQGNYGYTF. This sequence joins TRBV7-8 and TRBJ1-2, with D possibly being TRBD1 (6 bases). Looked up from germline, CDR1 is SGHVS and CDR2 is FQNEAQ. Trimming pared 3 bases from V and 2 bases from J, leaving 13 bases between. The CDR3 contains 15 residues. The full variable domain, with the rest looked up from reference TRBV7-8 and TRBJ1-2, is GAGVSQSPRYKVAKRGQDVALRCDPISGHVSLFWYQQALGQGPEFLTYFQNEAQLDKSGLPSDRFFAERPEGSVSTLKIQRTQQEDSAVYLCASSLGGQGNYGYTFGSGTRLTVV.

This clonotype is medium-sized by share. This chain connects TRBV19 to TRBJ1-5, with TRBD1 identical over 9 bases. In germline, CDR1 is LNHDA, CDR2 SQIVND (reference sequence). Trimming removed 6 bases from V and 7 bases from J; junction bases left unmatched: 10. The CDR3 has 15 residues. The DNA for the CDR3 is TGTGCCAGTAGGGGATCCGGGACAGGGAGACAGCCCCAGCATTTT. It translates to CASRGSGTGRQPQHF.

This rearrangement joins TRBV25-1 to TRBJ1-3, with 7 bases lining up with TRBD1. Trimming at V came to 4 bases and at J to 6 bases, leaving 6 bases not matched to a gene. CDR1 and CDR2 (germline): MGHDK, SYGVNS. The CDR3 sequence is 14 residues long. CDR3 sequence (DNA): TGTGCCAGCAGTGCCACAGGGGCGCCAAACACCATATATTTT. Its translation is CASSATGAPNTIYF.

The chain joins TRBV27 to TRBJ1-5; a possible D gene is TRBD1 (6 bases). The CDR3 loop spans 17 amino acids. Trimming removed 4 bases at V and 0 bases at J, with 16 bases between. Germline CDR1 and CDR2: MNHEY and SMNVEV (reference sequence). The CDR3 reads CASSSTGFSLSNQPQHF. DNA for the CDR3: TGTGCCAGCAGTTCTACAGGGTTCTCTCTTAGCAATCAGCCCCAGCATTTT.

This clonotype was seen a handful of times. V and J are TRBV6-4 and TRBJ1-2; perhaps TRBD1 as D (6 bases). Trimming pared 0 bases from V and 8 bases from J, leaving 13 bases between. Per germline, CDR1 MRHNA and CDR2 SNTAGT. The CDR3 covers 14 residues. CDR3 nucleotides: TGTGCCAGCAGTGACTCAGGAACAGGGAAAGGCTACACCTTC. The encoded protein is CASSDSGTGKGYTF.

This clonotype was seen only a few times. The V call is TRBV15, the J call TRBJ1-5; D remains unclear. V was cut by 5 bases and J by 2 bases, with 4 bases left in between. The length of the CDR3 is 12 residues. Germline loops: CDR1 LNHNV, CDR2 YYDKDF (reference sequence). The chain's CDR3 is CATSLGNQPQHF. As DNA, the CDR3 is TGTGCCACCAGCCTAGGCAATCAGCCCCAGCATTTT.

This chain joins TRBV6-1 and TRBJ2-7, with TRBD1 matching 12 bases. Germline loops: CDR1 MNHNS, CDR2 SASEGT. J was trimmed by 4 bases and V by 7 bases; bases with no gene match: 8. The CDR3 is made up of 15 amino acids. CDR3 loop: CASKSGTGGDYEQYF. The CDR3 nucleotides are TGTGCCAGCAAGTCTGGGACAGGGGGCGATTACGAGCAGTACTTC.

CDR3 in amino acids: CATSREGTGRTFF. DNA for the CDR3: TGTGCCACCAGCAGAGAGGGGACAGGGAGGACTTTCTTT. The chain is built from TRBV15 and TRBJ1-1; TRBD1 matches 9 bases. Looked up from germline, CDR1 is LNHNV and CDR2 is YYDKDF (reference sequence). V dropped 0 bases and J dropped 12; count of bases not matched to a gene: 5. The CDR3 runs 13 residues.

The rearrangement joins TRBV20-1 to TRBJ1-3, with 8 nucleotides matching TRBD1. Trimming at V came to 3 bases and at J to 0 bases, leaving 1 base not matched to a gene. The CDR3 loop spans 14 amino acids. Germline-derived CDR1 and CDR2 are DFQATT and SNEGSKA (reference sequence). The CDR3 nucleotides are TGCAGTGCTAGTACAGGGGGCTCTGGAAACACCATATATTTT. It is translated as CSASTGGSGNTIYF.

This clonotype has more than one count but fewer than ten. V gene TRBV7-8 combines with J gene TRBJ1-1; maybe TRBD1 (5 bases). V lost 4 bases and J lost 4, with 7 bases in between. Germline CDR1 is SGHVS and CDR2 is FQNEAQ. The CDR3 has 12 amino acids. Here the CDR3 reads CASSSQGTEAFF. In DNA form, the CDR3 reads TGTGCCAGCAGCTCGCAGGGCACTGAAGCTTTCTTT.

J is TRBJ1-1 and V is TRBV28; D is ambiguous. Germline CDR1 is MDHEN and CDR2 is SYDVKM. V gave up 3 bases and J gave up 3 bases, with 8 bases separating them. This CDR3 is 13 amino acids long. The CDR3 reads CASSFPDYTEAFF. The CDR3 coding sequence is TGTGCCAGCAGTTTCCCAGACTACACTGAAGCTTTCTTT. Looking up the rest from reference TRBV28 and TRBJ1-1 gives the full variable domain: DVKVTQSSRYLVKRTGEKVFLECVQDMDHENMFWYRQDPGLGLRLIYFSYDVKMKEKGDIPEGYSVSREKKERFSLILESASTNQTSMYLCASSFPDYTEAFFGQGTRLTVV.

The table lists this clonotype with a few counts. The J gene is TRBJ2-2, the V gene TRBV19, with D possibly matching TRBD1 (6 bases). The CDR3 spans 17 residues. V lost 1 base to trimming and J lost 2 bases, with 14 bases between them. Germline CDR1 LNHDA, CDR2 SQIVND (reference sequence). DNA of the CDR3: TGTGCCAGTAGTATAGCCCTGAGGACAGCCAACACCGGGGAGCTGTTTTTT. Its translation is CASSIALRTANTGELFF. The complete variable domain, with remaining parts taken from reference TRBV19 and TRBJ2-2, reads DGGITQSPKYLFRKEGQNVTLSCEQNLNHDAMYWYRQDPGQGLRLIYYSQIVNDFQKGDIAEGYSVSREKKESFPLTVTSAQKNPTAFYLCASSIALRTANTGELFFGEGSRLTVL.

CDR3 nucleotides: TGTGCCATCATGGGGGGTTCCTACGAGCAGTACTTC. This codes for CAIMGGSYEQYF. The chain recombines TRBV10-3 with TRBJ2-7; D may be TRBD2 (6 bases). V was cut by 7 bases and J by 1 base, with 8 bases left in between. There are 12 residues in the CDR3. Germline CDR1 ENHRY, CDR2 SYGVKD.

This clonotype was counted a few times. The chain recombines TRBV7-2 with TRBJ2-3; 7 bases line up with TRBD1. Looked up from germline, CDR1 is SGHTA and CDR2 is FQGNSA. This CDR3 contains 15 residues. J was trimmed by 7 bases and V by 5 bases; bases with no gene match: 12. The CDR3 nucleotides read TGTGCCAGCAGCACCACAGGGGTTCCCCCAAATACGCAGTATTTT. Its translation is CASSTTGVPPNTQYF.

V and J are TRBV30 and TRBJ1-2; D is perhaps TRBD1 (6 bases). The germline V gene encodes CDR1 GTSNPN and CDR2 SVGIG (reference sequence). The CDR3 consists of 15 residues. The ends were cut back, 4 bases at V and 5 bases at J, with 20 bases in the middle. This CDR3 is CAWIGQGISGYGYTF. The CDR3 nucleotides read TGTGCCTGGATAGGGCAGGGGATCTCTGGGTATGGCTACACCTTC.

The V and J genes are TRBV7-3 and TRBJ1-2; possible D gene TRBD1, 6 bases. The CDR3 has 15 amino acids. Trimming left V 5 bases short and J 4 bases short, with 17 bases between. The V gene's germline CDR1 is SGHTA and CDR2 FQGTGA. The CDR3, as DNA: TGTGCCAGCAGCCTTACCGGGACAAAAGGCTATGGCTACACCTTC. It encodes CASSLTGTKGYGYTF.

The chain is built from TRBV7-2 and TRBJ1-1, with 7 bases that match TRBD1. CDR3 size: 15 residues. Germline V gene sequence: CDR1 SGHTA, CDR2 FQGNSA. V shed 0 bases and J 3 bases; nucleotides not matched to a gene: 4. CDR3 in amino acids: CASSLAGTEDTEAFF. The CDR3 DNA is TGTGCCAGCAGCTTAGCCGGGACAGAAGACACTGAAGCTTTCTTT.

This chain links TRBV7-7 with TRBJ2-7, with 8 positions matching TRBD2. The V gene's germline CDR1 is SSHAT and CDR2 FNYEAQ (reference sequence). The CDR3 loop spans 13 amino acids. The CDR3 region has the DNA TGTGCTAGCTCCAAAAGCGGGGGTGCCGAGCAGTACTTC. Protein: CASSKSGGAEQYF.

This CDR3 is CATSKQDTYEQYF. The CDR3 DNA reads as TGTGCCACCAGCAAACAGGACACCTACGAGCAGTACTTC. V and J are TRBV15 and TRBJ2-7, with a tentative D call TRBD1 (5 bases). Germline loops: CDR1 LNHNV, CDR2 YYDKDF (reference sequence). The CDR3 is 13 residues long. V lost 4 bases and J lost 2, with 9 bases in between.

The chain employs TRBV24-1 and TRBJ2-2; no firm D call. The V gene lost 10 bases and the J gene lost 5 bases, with 16 bases spanning the gap. The CDR3 loop spans 14 amino acids. Germline CDR1 and CDR2: KGHDR and SFDVKD. The CDR3 protein is CATGWDGMTGELFF. CDR3 nucleotide sequence: TGTGCCACGGGTTGGGATGGTATGACCGGGGAGCTGTTTTTT.

This clonotype was observed a single time. The chain has TRBV19 and TRBJ2-7; 7 bases align to TRBD1. The germline CDR1 and CDR2 sequences are LNHDA and SQIVND (reference sequence). Trimming cost V 7 bases and J 2 bases; bases outside gene matches: 8. This CDR3 region has 14 residues. The CDR3 protein is CASNAGTEPYEQYF. The CDR3 coding sequence is TGTGCCAGTAACGCCGGGACAGAACCCTACGAGCAGTACTTC. Combining the CDR3 with reference TRBV19 and TRBJ2-7 gives the whole variable domain DGGITQSPKYLFRKEGQNVTLSCEQNLNHDAMYWYRQDPGQGLRLIYYSQIVNDFQKGDIAEGYSVSREKKESFPLTVTSAQKNPTAFYLCASNAGTEPYEQYFGPGTRLTVT.

This sequence joins TRBV29-1 and TRBJ2-2, with D unresolved. The CDR3 contains 12 residues. The V and J ends lost 3 bases and 6 bases respectively, with 8 bases between them. Germline V gene data show CDR1 as SQVTM and CDR2 as ANQGSEA. This CDR3 reads CSVEVLPGELFF. The CDR3 bases are TGCAGCGTTGAGGTTCTTCCCGGGGAGCTGTTTTTT.

This clonotype appeared a single time. The rearrangement joins TRBV12-3 or TRBV12-4 to TRBJ2-2; perhaps TRBD1 as D (5 bases). The ends were cut back, 6 bases at V and 7 bases at J, with 18 bases in the middle. The CDR3 covers 15 residues. The CDR3 region is CASSLVPAGNGELFF. In DNA form, the CDR3 reads TGTGCCAGCAGCCTCGTGCCCGCAGGGAACGGGGAGCTGTTTTTT.

V is TRBV14 and J is TRBJ1-2; 7 bases align to TRBD1. The CDR3 covers 15 residues. Germline CDR1 SGHDN, CDR2 FVKESK. V shed 4 bases and J 5 bases; nucleotides not matched to a gene: 10. The CDR3 is CASSLGQAQRYGYTF. The CDR3 DNA reads as TGTGCCAGCAGCCTCGGACAGGCACAGCGGTATGGCTACACCTTC.

The V and J genes are TRBV20-1 and TRBJ1-5; 9 positions match TRBD1. CDR1 is DFQATT, CDR2 SNEGSKA, per germline (reference sequence). The CDR3 loop spans 16 amino acids. The V segment lost 3 bases and the J segment 1 base; nucleotides outside the gene matches: 7. CDR3 in amino acids: CSASTGGGRSNQPQHF. CDR3 nucleotide sequence: TGCAGTGCTAGCACAGGGGGCGGTAGAAGCAATCAGCCCCAGCATTTT.

This chain links TRBV2 with TRBJ1-1, with a tentative D call TRBD1 (6 bases). The V gene lost 8 bases and the J gene lost 1 base, with 17 bases spanning the gap. The CDR3 length is 15 residues. CDR1 and CDR2 from the germline V gene are SNHLY and FYNNEI. In nucleotides, the CDR3 is TGTGCCAGCCGATCACAACTACAGGGGAACACTGAAGCTTTCTTT. Protein product: CASRSQLQGNTEAFF.

The V and J genes are TRBV6-5 and TRBJ1-1; D is ambiguous. The CDR3 is 13 amino acids. Germline CDR1 MNHEY, CDR2 SVGAGI. Trimming took 2 bases from V and 5 from J, leaving 9 bases between them. CDR3 nucleotides: TGTGCCAGCAGTTACAAGGCTTTGACTGAAGCTTTCTTT. It translates to CASSYKALTEAFF.

The rearrangement links TRBV7-2 to TRBJ2-1; 12 nucleotides match TRBD2. This CDR3 has 15 amino acids. Germline CDR1 reads SGHTA; CDR2 reads FQGNSA. V lost 4 bases and J lost 8; bases outside the gene matches: 6. The CDR3, as DNA: TGTGCCAGCAGCTCAAGACTAGCGGGAGTCTATGAGCAGTTCTTC. Its protein product is CASSSRLAGVYEQFF.

Here the CDR3 reads CASSIVFAETQYF. The DNA for the CDR3 is TGTGCCAGTAGTATAGTCTTTGCGGAGACCCAGTACTTC. The chain is built from TRBV19 and TRBJ2-5; no reliable D call. Germline loops: CDR1 LNHDA, CDR2 SQIVND (reference sequence). CDR3 length equals 13 residues. V lost 1 base to trimming and J lost 5 bases, with 8 bases between them.